A selection of T cell receptor beta chains follows, all from one sample in a study of blood T cells in healthy people across ages. TCRdb called the 5' RACE reads again in MiXCR, with one record for every CDR3 protein. The sample holds some 900,000 distinct CDR3 sequences; about 48% are singletons and the top ten take roughly an eighth. Material for sequencing was blood. These receptors were taken from a man in his thirties or forties in good health. CDR3s include the opening cysteine and the closing phenylalanine or tryptophan. D genes are given only for firm matches. Clone size is shown for a subset of rows, as once, few, many or a class of expanded clone.

cdr3_nt cdr3_aa v_call clone_size d_call j_call
TGTGCCAGCAGTTTATCAGGGGGCGCGGGTCAGCCCCAGCATTTT CASSLSGGAGQPQHF TRBV12-3/TRBV12-4 - TRBD1 TRBJ1-5
TGTGCTGTCAGTCCCGAGGGAACCGGGGAGCTGTTTTTT CAVSPEGTGELFF TRBV15 - - TRBJ2-2
TGTACCAGCAGCAGTGGGGTTGGTTCAGATACGCAGTATTTT CTSSSGVGSDTQYF TRBV7-2 - - TRBJ2-3
TGTGCCAGCACCGTACCGGGACTGATACAAGAGACCCAGTACTTC CASTVPGLIQETQYF TRBV7-2 few - TRBJ2-5
TGTGCCAGCAGTGGCGAGGGGGAGCGCCAGCCCCAGCATTTT CASSGEGERQPQHF TRBV2 - - TRBJ1-5
TGTGCCAGCAGCTCAGGGGGAGGTGGGGCGGCCTATGGCTACACCTTC CASSSGGGGAAYGYTF TRBV7-2 - TRBD1 TRBJ1-2
TGTGCCAGCGCCACGCGGGGACAGGTTAGCAATCAGCCCCAGCATTTT CASATRGQVSNQPQHF TRBV6-1 few TRBD1 TRBJ1-5
TGCAGTGCTAGAGAGCGGCTAGCGGTGGAGACCCAGTTCTTC CSARERLAVETQFF TRBV20-1 - TRBD2 TRBJ2-1
TGTGCCAGCAGCTTAGAGGTTGCAGGGCGGACTGAAGCTTTCTTT CASSLEVAGRTEAFF TRBV11-1 - - TRBJ1-1
TGTGCCACCAGTGACCCAGGCTCCTACAATGAGCAGTTCTTC CATSDPGSYNEQFF TRBV24-1 few - TRBJ2-1
TGTGCCAGCAGCTTAGGTGGCAGCCCAAAGAGGAATGAGCAGTTCTTC CASSLGGSPKRNEQFF TRBV7-9 - - TRBJ2-1
TGCGCCAGCAGCCAAGATTCCCAGGCTAGCGGGGGCGGCGAGCAGTACTTC CASSQDSQASGGGEQYF TRBV4-1 few TRBD2 TRBJ2-7
TGCGCCAGCAGCCCCGTGGGGGTTTCAGGACAGGGAGAGACCCAGTACTTC CASSPVGVSGQGETQYF TRBV5-1 - TRBD1 TRBJ2-5
TGCGCCAGCAGCCGAGATCCGGCGAACAATGAGCAGTTCTTC CASSRDPANNEQFF TRBV4-1 - - TRBJ2-1
TGCAGTGCTAGAGATCAGCGGGGGGTTAATGAGCAGTTCTTC CSARDQRGVNEQFF TRBV20-1 - TRBD2 TRBJ2-1
TGTGCCAGCAGATTAGCGGGTTACACAGATACGCAGTATTTT CASRLAGYTDTQYF TRBV11-2 few TRBD2 TRBJ2-3
TGTGCCAGCAGCCGGAAGGAGCGGGTGAACACTGAAGCTTTCTTT CASSRKERVNTEAFF TRBV3-1 - - TRBJ1-1
TGTGCCAGCAGTTTACGAAACGGGTATTACGAGCAGTACTTC CASSLRNGYYEQYF TRBV28 - - TRBJ2-7
TGTGCCAGCGCCGCCACAGGGTATGGGAATGAGCAGTTCTTC CASAATGYGNEQFF TRBV28 - - TRBJ2-1
TGTGCCAGCAGCCCTGGGAAGGGAGATACCCAGCATTTT CASSPGKGDTQHF TRBV6-5 - - TRBJ1-5
TGCAGCGCCACACACAGAGGAAACACTGAAGCTTTCTTT CSATHRGNTEAFF TRBV29-1 - - TRBJ1-1
TGCGCCAGCAGTACCGGGACAGGGGTTTTCGACGAGCAGTACTTC CASSTGTGVFDEQYF TRBV5-1 - TRBD1 TRBJ2-7
TGTGCCAGCAGTGTACAGGGTTCCTATAATTCACCCCTCCACTTT CASSVQGSYNSPLHF TRBV25-1 few - TRBJ1-6
TGCAGTGCTAAAAGGGGGGCAGGCACAGATACGCAGTATTTT CSAKRGAGTDTQYF TRBV20-1 few - TRBJ2-3
TGTGCCAGCAGTTATGACAGTCTAGCGGGGGGGCTAGGGCAGTACTTC CASSYDSLAGGLGQYF TRBV28 - TRBD2 TRBJ2-7
TGTGCCAGCAGACCCCGCCAAAATTCAGATACGCAGTATTTT CASRPRQNSDTQYF TRBV12-3/TRBV12-4 - - TRBJ2-3
TGCGCCAGCAGCCCGCGACAGGGGGCCTTTGGCTACACCTTC CASSPRQGAFGYTF TRBV7-2 - TRBD1 TRBJ1-2
TGTGCCAGCCGCGGGGACCGGGGGGCAACTAATGAAAAACTGTTTTTT CASRGDRGATNEKLFF TRBV6-1 - - TRBJ1-4
TGTGCCAGCAGCGCCACGCATCAGGGGAATTCACCCCTCCACTTT CASSATHQGNSPLHF TRBV9 - - TRBJ1-6
TGCGCCAGCAGCCAAGATTTGGGGCTAGCGGGGGGCCAAGAGACCCAGTACTTC CASSQDLGLAGGQETQYF TRBV4-1 - TRBD2 TRBJ2-5
TGCAGTGCTAGAGACAGGGTATCTTCCTACGAGCAGTACTTC CSARDRVSSYEQYF TRBV20-1 - - TRBJ2-7
TGTGCCACCAGTGATCCAACCCGCGACAGGACCCAAGAGACCCAGTACTTC CATSDPTRDRTQETQYF TRBV24-1 - - TRBJ2-5
TGCAGTGCGCGACTAGCGAGGGCCCTACGTTCATTTCAAGAGACCCAGTACTTC CSARLARALRSFQETQYF TRBV20-1 - TRBD2 TRBJ2-5
TGCAGTGCTACTCTAGCGGGGGGGGGCACAGATACGCAGTATTTT CSATLAGGGTDTQYF TRBV20-1 - TRBD2 TRBJ2-3
TGTGCCATCAGTTCTAGGATTCGGGACACCGGGGAGCTGTTTTTT CAISSRIRDTGELFF TRBV10-3 - - TRBJ2-2
TGCAGCGTTCAGGGGACAGGGGTTAACGAGCAGTACTTC CSVQGTGVNEQYF TRBV29-1 - TRBD1 TRBJ2-7
TGTGCCAGCAGCCAAGAATTCAATTCACCCCTCCACTTT CASSQEFNSPLHF TRBV3-1 - - TRBJ1-6
TGTGCCAGCAGCTCCCTCTTTGAGCAGTACTTC CASSSLFEQYF TRBV7-2 - - TRBJ2-7
TGTGCCAGCAGGCCCATGGGGGGTTACGAGCAGTACTTC CASRPMGGYEQYF TRBV6-2/TRBV6-3 few - TRBJ2-7
TGTGCCAGCAGCCCCGCACTATGGAACACTGAAGCTTTCTTT CASSPALWNTEAFF TRBV7-9 - - TRBJ1-1
TGTGCCAGCAAAGATTGGGCGACCTACGAGCAGTACTTC CASKDWATYEQYF TRBV27 - - TRBJ2-7